Reported below is one T cell receptor (beta chain). What it recognizes is unknown. The data originate from a study of CXCR3-negative and CXCR3-positive naive CD8 T cells. Points from the study as a whole: TRB CDR3s of CXCR3-positive naive cells were more hydrophobic than those of CXCR3-negative naive cells.

This CDR3 contains 14 residues. Germline CDR1 reads SQVTM; CDR2 reads ANQGSEA. 5' RACE with UMI labels generated the TRB cDNA libraries. TCRdb re-called the 5' RACE reads and catalogs CDR3 proteins one per entry, DNA excluded. The repertoire table contains 150,000 or so distinct CDR3 sequences. Naive CD8+ T cells showed a CD45RO-CCR7+CD27+CD95- phenotype. The TCR was taken from a human donor in good health. Some clones in this sample may be carry-over from other donors' samples. The chain joins TRBV29-1 to TRBJ2-7; absent DNA, TCRdb's TRBD1 call cannot be checked. Sequencing input: naive CXCR3+ CD8+ T cells from blood. Subset here: CD45RO-CCR7+CD27+CD95- naive CD8+ T cells expressing CXCR3 (TNR3+). CDR3 sequence: CSVVGGPALSEQYF.